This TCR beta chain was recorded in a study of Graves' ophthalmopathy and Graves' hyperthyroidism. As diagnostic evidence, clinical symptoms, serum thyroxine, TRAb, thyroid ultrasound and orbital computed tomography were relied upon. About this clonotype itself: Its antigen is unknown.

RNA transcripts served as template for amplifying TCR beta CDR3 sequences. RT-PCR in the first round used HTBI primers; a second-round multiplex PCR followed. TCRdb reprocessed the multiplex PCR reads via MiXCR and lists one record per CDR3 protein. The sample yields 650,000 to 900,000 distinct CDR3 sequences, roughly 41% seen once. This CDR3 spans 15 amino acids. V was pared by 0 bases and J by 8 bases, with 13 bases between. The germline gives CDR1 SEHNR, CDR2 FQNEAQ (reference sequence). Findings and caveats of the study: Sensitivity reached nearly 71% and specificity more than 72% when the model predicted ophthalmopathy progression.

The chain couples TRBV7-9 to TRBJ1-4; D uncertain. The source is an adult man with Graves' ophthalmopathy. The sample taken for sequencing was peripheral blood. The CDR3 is CASSLAIGVGEKLFF. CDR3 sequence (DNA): TGTGCCAGCAGCTTAGCGATCGGGGTGGGGGAAAAACTGTTTTTT.